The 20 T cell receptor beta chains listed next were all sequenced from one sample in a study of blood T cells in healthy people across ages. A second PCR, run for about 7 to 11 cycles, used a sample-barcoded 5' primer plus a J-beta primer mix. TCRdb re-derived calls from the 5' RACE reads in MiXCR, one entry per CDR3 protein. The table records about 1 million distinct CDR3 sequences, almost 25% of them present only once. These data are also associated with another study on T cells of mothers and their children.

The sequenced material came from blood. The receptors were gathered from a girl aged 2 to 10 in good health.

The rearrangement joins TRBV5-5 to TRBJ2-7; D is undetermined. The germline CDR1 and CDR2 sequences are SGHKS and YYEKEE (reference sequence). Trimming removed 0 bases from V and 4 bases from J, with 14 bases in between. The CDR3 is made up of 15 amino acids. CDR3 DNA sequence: TGTGCCAGCAGCTTGGGAAGGCTTGAAGGGTACGAGCAGTACTTC. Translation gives CASSLGRLEGYEQYF.

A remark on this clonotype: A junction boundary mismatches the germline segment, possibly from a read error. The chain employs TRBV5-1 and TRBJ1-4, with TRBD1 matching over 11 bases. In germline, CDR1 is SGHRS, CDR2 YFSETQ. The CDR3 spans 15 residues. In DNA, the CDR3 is TGCGCCGGCAGCTCAGGGACAGGGGGAAATGAAAAACTGTTTTTT. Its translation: CAGSSGTGGNEKLFF.

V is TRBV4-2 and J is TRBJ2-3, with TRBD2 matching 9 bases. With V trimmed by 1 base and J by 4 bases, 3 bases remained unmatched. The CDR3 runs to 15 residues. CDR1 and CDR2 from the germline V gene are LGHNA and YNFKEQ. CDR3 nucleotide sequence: TGTGCCAGCAGCCAAGGCGGGGGGGAGGCAGATACGCAGTATTTT. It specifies CASSQGGGEADTQYF.

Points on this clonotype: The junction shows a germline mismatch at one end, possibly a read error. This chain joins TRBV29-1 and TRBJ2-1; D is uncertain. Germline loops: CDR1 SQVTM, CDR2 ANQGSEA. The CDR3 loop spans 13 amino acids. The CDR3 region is CSVEIGSSYEQSF. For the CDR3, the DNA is TGCAGCGTTGAAATAGGTAGCTCCTACGAGCAGTCCTTC.

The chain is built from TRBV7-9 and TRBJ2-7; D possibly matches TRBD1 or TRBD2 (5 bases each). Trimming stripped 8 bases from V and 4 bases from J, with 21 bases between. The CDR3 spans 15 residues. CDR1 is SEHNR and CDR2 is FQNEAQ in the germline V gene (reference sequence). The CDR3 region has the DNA TGTGCCAGCTTGGTACTTCGAGGGGAGAATTACGAGCAGTACTTC. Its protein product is CASLVLRGENYEQYF.

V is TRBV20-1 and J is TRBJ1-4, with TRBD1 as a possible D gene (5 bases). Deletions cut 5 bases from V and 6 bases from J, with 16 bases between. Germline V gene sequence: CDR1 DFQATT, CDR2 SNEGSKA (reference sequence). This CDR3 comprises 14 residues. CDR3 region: CSAQPGTPDEKLFF. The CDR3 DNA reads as TGCAGTGCTCAGCCAGGGACCCCCGATGAAAAACTGTTTTTT.

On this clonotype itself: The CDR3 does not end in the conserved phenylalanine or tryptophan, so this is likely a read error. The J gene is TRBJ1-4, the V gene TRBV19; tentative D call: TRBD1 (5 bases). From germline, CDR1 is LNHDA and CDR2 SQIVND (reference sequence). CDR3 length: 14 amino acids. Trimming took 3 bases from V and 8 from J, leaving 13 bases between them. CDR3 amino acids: CASSIRRGSEKLFL. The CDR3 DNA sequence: TGTGCCAGTAGTATTAGAAGGGGCAGCGAAAAACTGTTTCTT.

The chain's CDR3 is CASSLFGGVQETQYF. CDR3 DNA sequence: TGTGCCAGCAGTTTATTCGGGGGGGTCCAAGAGACCCAGTACTTC. The chain recombines TRBV28 with TRBJ2-5, with 8 bases aligning to TRBD2. V trimming: 1 base; J trimming: 1 base; junction bases outside the gene matches: 2. This CDR3 region has 15 residues. Germline V gene data show CDR1 as MDHEN and CDR2 as SYDVKM.

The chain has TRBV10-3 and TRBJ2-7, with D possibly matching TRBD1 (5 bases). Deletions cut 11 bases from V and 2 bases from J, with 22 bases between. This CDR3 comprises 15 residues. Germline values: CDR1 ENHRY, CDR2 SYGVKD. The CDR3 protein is CAASFSDSPAYEQYF. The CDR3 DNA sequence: TGTGCCGCATCCTTCTCCGACAGTCCTGCCTACGAGCAGTACTTC.

The CDR3 region is CSVGRYRGFGYTF. For the CDR3, the DNA is TGCAGCGTTGGACGTTACAGGGGTTTTGGCTACACCTTC. The chain carries TRBV29-1 and TRBJ1-2; 7 bases fit TRBD1. The V gene end was trimmed by 4 bases and the J gene end by 7 bases; junction bases not matched to a gene: 9. Germline assignment: CDR1 SQVTM and CDR2 ANQGSEA. This CDR3 is 13 amino acids long.

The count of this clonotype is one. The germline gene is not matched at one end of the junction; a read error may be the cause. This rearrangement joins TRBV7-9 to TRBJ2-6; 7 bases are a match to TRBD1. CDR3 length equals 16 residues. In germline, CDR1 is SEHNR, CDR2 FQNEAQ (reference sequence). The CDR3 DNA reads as TGTGCCAACAGCTCGGGACAGACTGCTGGGGCCAACGTCCTGACTTTC. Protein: CANSSGQTAGANVLTF.

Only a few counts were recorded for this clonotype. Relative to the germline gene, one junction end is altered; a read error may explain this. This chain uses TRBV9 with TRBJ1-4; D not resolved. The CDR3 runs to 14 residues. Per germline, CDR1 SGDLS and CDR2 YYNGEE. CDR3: CASGVGVQDEKLFF. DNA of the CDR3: TGTGCCAGCGGCGTAGGCGTGCAGGATGAAAAACTGTTTTTT.

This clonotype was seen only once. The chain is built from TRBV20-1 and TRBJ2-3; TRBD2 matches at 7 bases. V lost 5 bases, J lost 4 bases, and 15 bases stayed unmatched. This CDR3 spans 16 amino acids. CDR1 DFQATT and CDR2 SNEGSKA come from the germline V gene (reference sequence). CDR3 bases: TGCAGTGCTCATCCCCTAGGACTAGATGTCTCAGATACGCAGTATTTT. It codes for CSAHPLGLDVSDTQYF.

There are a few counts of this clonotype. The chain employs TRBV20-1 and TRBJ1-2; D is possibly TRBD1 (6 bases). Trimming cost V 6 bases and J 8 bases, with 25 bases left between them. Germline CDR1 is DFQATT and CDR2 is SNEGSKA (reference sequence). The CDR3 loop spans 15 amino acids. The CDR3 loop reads CSATTIVEGEWGYTF. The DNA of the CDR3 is TGCAGTGCAACTACCATTGTCGAGGGGGAGTGGGGCTACACCTTC.

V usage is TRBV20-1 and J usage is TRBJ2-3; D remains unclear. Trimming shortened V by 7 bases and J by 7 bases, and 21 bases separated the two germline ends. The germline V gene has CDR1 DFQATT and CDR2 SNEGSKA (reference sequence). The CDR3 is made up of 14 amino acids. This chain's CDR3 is CSVYPRQIGNTQYF. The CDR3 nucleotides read TGCAGTGTCTATCCTCGGCAAATTGGGAATACGCAGTATTTT.

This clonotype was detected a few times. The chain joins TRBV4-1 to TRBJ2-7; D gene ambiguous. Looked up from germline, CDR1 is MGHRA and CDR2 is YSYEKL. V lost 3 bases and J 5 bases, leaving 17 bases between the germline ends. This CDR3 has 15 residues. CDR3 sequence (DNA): TGCGCCAGCAGCCAGGCGACTGGAGACTTACACGAGCAGTACTTC. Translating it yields CASSQATGDLHEQYF.

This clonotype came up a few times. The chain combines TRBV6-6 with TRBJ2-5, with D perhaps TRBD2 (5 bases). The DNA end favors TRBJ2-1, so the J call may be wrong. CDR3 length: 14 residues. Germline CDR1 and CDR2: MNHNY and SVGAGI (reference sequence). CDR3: CASSWERPYNEQFF. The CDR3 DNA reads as TGTGCCAGCAGTTGGGAGAGGCCCTACAATGAGCAGTTCTTC.

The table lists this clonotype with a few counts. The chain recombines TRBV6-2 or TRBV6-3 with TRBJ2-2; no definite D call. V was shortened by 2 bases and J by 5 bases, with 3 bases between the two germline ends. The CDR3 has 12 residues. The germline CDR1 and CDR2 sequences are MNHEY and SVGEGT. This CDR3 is CASSYQTGELFF. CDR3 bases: TGTGCCAGCAGTTACCAGACCGGGGAGCTGTTTTTT.

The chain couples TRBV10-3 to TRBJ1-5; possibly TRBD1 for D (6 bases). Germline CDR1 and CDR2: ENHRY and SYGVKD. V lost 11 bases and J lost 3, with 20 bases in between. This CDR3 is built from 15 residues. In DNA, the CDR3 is TGTGCCTCGGCCCGGACAGTATTATTCAATCAGCCCCAGCATTTT. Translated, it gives CASARTVLFNQPQHF.

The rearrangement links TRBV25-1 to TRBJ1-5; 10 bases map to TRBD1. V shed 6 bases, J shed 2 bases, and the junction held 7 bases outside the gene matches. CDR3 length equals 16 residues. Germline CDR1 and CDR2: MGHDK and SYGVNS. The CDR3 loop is CASSQTGTGGNQPQHF. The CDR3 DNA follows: TGTGCCAGCAGCCAGACGGGGACAGGGGGCAATCAGCCCCAGCATTTT.